The 2 T cell receptor beta chains listed next were all sequenced from one sample in a study of shared clonotypes between healthy human individuals. Assay used: immunoSEQ multiplex PCR; TCRdb lists only in-frame clones, some missing. The profile shows around 690,000 clones, 90% of them singletons. The specimen sequenced was memory CD8+ T cells from PBMCs. As to subset: CD45RO+ cells pooled with CCR7-negative TemRA cells. The receptors originated from a man younger than 30 in good health. Some clones in this sample may be carry-over from other donors' samples.

This clone was seen more than once but under ten times. The rearrangement joins TRBV5-4 to TRBJ1-2; TRBD1 is a possible D gene (5 bases). The CDR3 sequence is 13 residues long. The V gene's germline CDR1 is SGHNT and CDR2 YYREEE (reference sequence). Trimming took 4 bases from V and 2 from J, leaving 9 bases between them. This chain's CDR3 is CASSPQENYGYTF. For the CDR3, the DNA is TGTGCCAGCAGCCCACAGGAGAACTATGGCTACACCTTC.

This chain links TRBV19 with TRBJ2-7; D is unresolved. The V gene lost 6 bases and the J gene lost 0 bases, with 9 bases spanning the gap. The CDR3 extends over 13 amino acids. Germline V CDR1 and CDR2: LNHDA, SQIVND (reference sequence). The CDR3 nucleotides read TGTGCCAGTAGCCCCCGGGTCTCCTACGAGCAGTACTTC. Amino acid sequence: CASSPRVSYEQYF.